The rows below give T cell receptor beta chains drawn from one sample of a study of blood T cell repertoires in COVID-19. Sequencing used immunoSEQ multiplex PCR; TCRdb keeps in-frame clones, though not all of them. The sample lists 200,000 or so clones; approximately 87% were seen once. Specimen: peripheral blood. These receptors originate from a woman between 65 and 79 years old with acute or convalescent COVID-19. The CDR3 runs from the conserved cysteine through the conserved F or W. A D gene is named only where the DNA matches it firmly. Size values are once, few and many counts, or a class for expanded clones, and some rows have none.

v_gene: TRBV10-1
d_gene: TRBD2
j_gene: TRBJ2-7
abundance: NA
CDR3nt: TGCGCCAGCGGGGGACTAGCGATGGGGGGGGGTCAAACCTACGAGCAGTACTTC
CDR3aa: CASGGLAMGGGQTYEQYF

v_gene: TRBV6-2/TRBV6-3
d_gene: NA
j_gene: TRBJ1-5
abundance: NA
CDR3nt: TGTGCCAGCAGTTACCCGGGCCAGCGGTCCCAGCATTTT
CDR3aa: CASSYPGQRSQHF

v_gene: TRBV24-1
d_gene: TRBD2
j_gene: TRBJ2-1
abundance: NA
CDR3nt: TGTGCCACCAGTGTTCCCGGGACTAGCGGCGAGCAGTTCTTC
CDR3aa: CATSVPGTSGEQFF

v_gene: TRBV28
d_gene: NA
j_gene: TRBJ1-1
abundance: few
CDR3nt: TGTGCCAGTGGGGGGGGCGTTCGGACTGAAGCTTTCTTT
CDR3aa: CASGGGVRTEAFF

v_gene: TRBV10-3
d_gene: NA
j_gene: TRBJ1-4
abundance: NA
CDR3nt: TGTGCCATCAGTGAAGGGGTCGAAAAACTGTTTTTT
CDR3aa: CAISEGVEKLFF

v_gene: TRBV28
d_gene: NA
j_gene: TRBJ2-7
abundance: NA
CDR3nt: TGTTCAGGGTCCAGCGGGACATACGAGCAGTACTTC
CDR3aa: CSGSSGTYEQYF

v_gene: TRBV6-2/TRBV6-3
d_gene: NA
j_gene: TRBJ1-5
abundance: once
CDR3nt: TGTGCCAGCAGCGATCCGGGGGGTGGTAGCAATCAGCCCCAGCATTTT
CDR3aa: CASSDPGGGSNQPQHF

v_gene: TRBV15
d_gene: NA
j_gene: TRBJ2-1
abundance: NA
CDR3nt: TGTGCCACCAGCAGTGACAGGCTTTACAATGAGCAGTTCTTC
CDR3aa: CATSSDRLYNEQFF

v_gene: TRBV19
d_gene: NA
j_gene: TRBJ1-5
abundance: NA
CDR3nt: TGTGCCAGTACCTTGACAGATTATCAGCCCCAGCATTTT
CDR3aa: CASTLTDYQPQHF

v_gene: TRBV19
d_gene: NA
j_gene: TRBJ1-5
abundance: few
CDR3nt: TGTGCCAGTAGTATAGGAGGGAACCGGGGACAGCCCCAGCATTTT
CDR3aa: CASSIGGNRGQPQHF

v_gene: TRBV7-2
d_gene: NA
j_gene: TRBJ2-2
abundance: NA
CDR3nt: TGTGCCAGCAGCTTCGACAGGAGGACCGGGGAGCTGTTTTTT
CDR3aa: CASSFDRRTGELFF

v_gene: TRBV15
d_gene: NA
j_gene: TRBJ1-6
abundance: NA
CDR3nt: TGTGCCACCCGCGACAGACAGCTTAATAATTCACCCCTCCACTTT
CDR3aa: CATRDRQLNNSPLHF

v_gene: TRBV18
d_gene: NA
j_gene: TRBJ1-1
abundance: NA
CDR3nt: TGTGCCAGCTCACCTCTCCGAGGCGGGGGGGACACTGAAGCTTTCTTT
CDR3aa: CASSPLRGGGDTEAFF

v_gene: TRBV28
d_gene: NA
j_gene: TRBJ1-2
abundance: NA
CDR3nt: TGTGCCAGCAGTCCCTCCCTACTGTCGGGACACCGCTACACCTTC
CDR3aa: CASSPSLLSGHRYTF

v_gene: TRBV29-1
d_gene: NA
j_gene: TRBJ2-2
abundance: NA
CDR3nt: TGCAGCGTTGAAGGGTCCGGAGCCACCGGGGAGCTGTTTTTT
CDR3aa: CSVEGSGATGELFF

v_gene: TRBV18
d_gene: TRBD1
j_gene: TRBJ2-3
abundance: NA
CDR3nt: TGTGCCAGCTTCCGGGACAGGGGGCAAGATACGCAGTATTTT
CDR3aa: CASFRDRGQDTQYF

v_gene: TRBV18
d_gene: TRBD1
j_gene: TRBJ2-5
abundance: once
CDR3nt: TGTGCCAGCTCACCGTGGACAGGGCGATACCAAGAGACCCAGTACTTC
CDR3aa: CASSPWTGRYQETQYF

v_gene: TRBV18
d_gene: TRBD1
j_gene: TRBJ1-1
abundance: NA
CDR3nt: TGTGCCAGCTCACCACCTTCGACAGGGAGAAACACTGAAGCTTTCTTT
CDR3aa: CASSPPSTGRNTEAFF

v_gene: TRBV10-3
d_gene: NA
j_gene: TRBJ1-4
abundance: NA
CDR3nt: TGTGCCATCAGTGAAGGCGGGAAAAATGAAAAACTGTTTTTT
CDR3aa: CAISEGGKNEKLFF

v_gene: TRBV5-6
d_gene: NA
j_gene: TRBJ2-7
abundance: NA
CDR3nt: TGTGCCAGCAGCTTGGCACAGTCCTACGAGCAGTACTTC
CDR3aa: CASSLAQSYEQYF

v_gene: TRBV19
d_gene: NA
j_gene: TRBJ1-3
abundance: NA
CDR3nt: TGTGCCAGTAGTCCGGGAACGGCTGGAAACACCATATATTTT
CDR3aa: CASSPGTAGNTIYF

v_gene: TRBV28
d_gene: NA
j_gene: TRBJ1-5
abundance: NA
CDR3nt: TGTGCCAGCAGAAACAGGCTTAGCAATCAGCCCCAGCATTTT
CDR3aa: CASRNRLSNQPQHF

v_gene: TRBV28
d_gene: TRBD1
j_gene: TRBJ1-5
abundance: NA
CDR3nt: TGTGCCAGCAGCTCAATTTCCGGGACAGGGGGCAATCAGCCCCAGCATTTT
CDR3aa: CASSSISGTGGNQPQHF

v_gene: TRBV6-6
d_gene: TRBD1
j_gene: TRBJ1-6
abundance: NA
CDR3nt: TGTGCCAGCAGCCCGCCCGGGACAGGGGATAATTCACCCCTCCACTTT
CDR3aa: CASSPPGTGDNSPLHF

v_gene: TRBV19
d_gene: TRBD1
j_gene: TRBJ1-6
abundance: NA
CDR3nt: TGTGCCAGTAGTATATCGGGACAGGGGAATTCACCCCTCCACTTT
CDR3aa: CASSISGQGNSPLHF

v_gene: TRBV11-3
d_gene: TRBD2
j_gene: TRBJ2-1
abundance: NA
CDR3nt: TGTGCCAGCAGCCGGGGGAGGGATGAGCAGTTCTTC
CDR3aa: CASSRGRDEQFF

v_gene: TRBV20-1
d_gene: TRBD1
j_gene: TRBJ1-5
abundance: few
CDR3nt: TGCAGTGCTAGTGGTTCAGGGGGCGGTCAGCCCCAGCATTTT
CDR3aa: CSASGSGGGQPQHF

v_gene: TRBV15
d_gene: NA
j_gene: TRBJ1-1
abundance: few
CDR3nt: TGTGCCACCAGCAGAGATATAGGGGCGCAGGCGAACACTGAAGCTTTCTTT
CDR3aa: CATSRDIGAQANTEAFF

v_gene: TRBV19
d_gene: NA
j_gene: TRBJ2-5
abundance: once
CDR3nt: TGTGCCAGTAGCCGCGGGGCGGCCGAGACCCAGTACTTC
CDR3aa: CASSRGAAETQYF

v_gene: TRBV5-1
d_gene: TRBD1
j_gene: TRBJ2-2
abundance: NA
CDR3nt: TGCGCCAGCAGCTTGGCGACAGGGGGTAACACCGGGGAGCTGTTTTTT
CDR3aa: CASSLATGGNTGELFF

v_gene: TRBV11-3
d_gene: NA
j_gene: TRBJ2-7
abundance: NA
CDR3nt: TGTGCCAGCAGCCCGGAAGGGGCCTACGAGCAGTACTTC
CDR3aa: CASSPEGAYEQYF

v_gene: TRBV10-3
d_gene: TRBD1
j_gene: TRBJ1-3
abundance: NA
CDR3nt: TGTGCCATCAGTGACCGCCCTCCCGTGACAGGGGGAAACACCATATATTTT
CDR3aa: CAISDRPPVTGGNTIYF

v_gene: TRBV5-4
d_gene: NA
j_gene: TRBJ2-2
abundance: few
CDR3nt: TGTGCCAGCAGCCTTGGAGGGAACACCGGGGAGCTGTTTTTT
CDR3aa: CASSLGGNTGELFF

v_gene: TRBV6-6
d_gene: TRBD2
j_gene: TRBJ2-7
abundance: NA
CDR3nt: TGTGCCAGCAGTCCTTCGGGGGGGAGGGCCTACGAGCAGTACTTC
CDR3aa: CASSPSGGRAYEQYF

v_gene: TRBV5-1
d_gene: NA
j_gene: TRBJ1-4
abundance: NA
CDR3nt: TGCGCCAGCCGGGAGGCAACTAATGAAAAACTGTTTTTT
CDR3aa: CASREATNEKLFF

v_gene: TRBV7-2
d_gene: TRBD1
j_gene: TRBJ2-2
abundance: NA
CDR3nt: TGTGCCAGCAGCTCCTATATCGGGACAGCTAGCACCGGGGAGCTGTTTTTT
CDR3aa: CASSSYIGTASTGELFF

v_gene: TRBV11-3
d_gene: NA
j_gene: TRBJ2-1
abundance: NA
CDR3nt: TGTGCCAGCAGCCTAGGGAGACTAAGTACCTACAATGAGCAGTTCTTC
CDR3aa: CASSLGRLSTYNEQFF

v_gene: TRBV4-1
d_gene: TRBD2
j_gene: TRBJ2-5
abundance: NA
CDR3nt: TGCGCCAGCAGCCCGCCCCCGGGACTAGCGTCGGAGACCCAGTACTTC
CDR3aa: CASSPPPGLASETQYF

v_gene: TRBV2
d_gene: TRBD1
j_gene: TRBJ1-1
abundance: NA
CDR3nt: TGTGCCAGCAGGCTCACGGTTACCACAGGGGGTATAACTGAAGCTTTCTTT
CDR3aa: CASRLTVTTGGITEAFF

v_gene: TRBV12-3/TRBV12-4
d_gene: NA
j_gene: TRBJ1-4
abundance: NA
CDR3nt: TGTGCCAGCAGTTTATTCGGTAATGAAAAACTGTTTTTT
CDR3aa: CASSLFGNEKLFF

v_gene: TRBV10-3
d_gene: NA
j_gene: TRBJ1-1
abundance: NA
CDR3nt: TGTGCCATCAGTGAGCCAACAGTCAGTGAAGCTTTCTTT
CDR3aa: CAISEPTVSEAFF

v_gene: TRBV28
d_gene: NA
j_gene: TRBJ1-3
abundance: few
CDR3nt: TGTGCCAGCAGTTCCACCGGGAACCTTGGAAACACCATATATTTT
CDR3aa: CASSSTGNLGNTIYF

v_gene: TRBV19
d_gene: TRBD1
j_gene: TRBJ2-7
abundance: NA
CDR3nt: TGTGCCAGTAGTTTGGCAGGGGGATCCTACGAGCAGTACTTC
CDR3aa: CASSLAGGSYEQYF

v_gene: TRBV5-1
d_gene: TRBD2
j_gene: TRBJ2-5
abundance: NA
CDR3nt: TGCGCCAGCAGCTTGGAGGGACTAGCAGTGGAGACCCAGTACTTC
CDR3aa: CASSLEGLAVETQYF

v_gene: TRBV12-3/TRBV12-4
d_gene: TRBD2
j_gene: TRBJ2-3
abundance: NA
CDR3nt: TGTGCCAGCAGTTTATTGCGGGAGGATACGCAGTATTTT
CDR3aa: CASSLLREDTQYF

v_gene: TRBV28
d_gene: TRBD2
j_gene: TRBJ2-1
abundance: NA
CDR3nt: TGTGCCAGCAGTTCCCGCGGACTAGCGGGAGCATATGAGCAGTTCTTC
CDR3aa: CASSSRGLAGAYEQFF

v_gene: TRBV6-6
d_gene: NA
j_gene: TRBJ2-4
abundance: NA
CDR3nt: TGTGCCAGCAGTTACGGAGGGGAAGGAGCCAAAAACATTCAGTACTTC
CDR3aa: CASSYGGEGAKNIQYF

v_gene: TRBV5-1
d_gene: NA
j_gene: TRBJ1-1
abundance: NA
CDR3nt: TGCGCCAGCAGCCCAGGGATCATGAACACTGAAGCTTTCTTT
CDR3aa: CASSPGIMNTEAFF

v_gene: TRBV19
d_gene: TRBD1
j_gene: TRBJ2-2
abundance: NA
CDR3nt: TGTGCCAGCAGGACAGGCGGCACTTACACCGGGGAGCTGTTTTTT
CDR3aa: CASRTGGTYTGELFF

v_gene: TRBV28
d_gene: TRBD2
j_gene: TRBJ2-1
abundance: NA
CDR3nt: TGTGCCTCGCGGGAGGGCTTTGAGCAGTTCTTC
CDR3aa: CASREGFEQFF

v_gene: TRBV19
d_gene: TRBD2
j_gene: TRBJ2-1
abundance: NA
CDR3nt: TGTGCCAGTAGTATACTCTCTAGCGGGGCGCGGGGTGATGAGCAGTTCTTC
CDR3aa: CASSILSSGARGDEQFF

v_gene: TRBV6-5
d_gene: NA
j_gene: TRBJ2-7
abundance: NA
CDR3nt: TGTGCCAGCAGTTACTCGACTCCCGCCTACGAGCAGTACTTC
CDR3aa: CASSYSTPAYEQYF

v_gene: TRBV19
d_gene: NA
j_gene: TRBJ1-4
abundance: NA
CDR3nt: TGTGCCAGTAGTATTTGGGCGGGAGCAACTAATGAAAAACTGTTTTTT
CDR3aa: CASSIWAGATNEKLFF

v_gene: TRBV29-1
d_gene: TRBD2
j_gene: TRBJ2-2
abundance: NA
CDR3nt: TGCAGCGTTGGCCGGGGGGCCGGGGAGCTGTTTTTT
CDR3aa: CSVGRGAGELFF

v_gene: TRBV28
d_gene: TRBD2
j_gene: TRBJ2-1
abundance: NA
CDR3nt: TGTGCCAGCAGGCATACTAGCGGGAAGGGACATGAGCAGTTCTTC
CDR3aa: CASRHTSGKGHEQFF

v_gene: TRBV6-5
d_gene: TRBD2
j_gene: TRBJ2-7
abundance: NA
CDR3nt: TGTGCCAGCAGTTACTTGGGAGCGGGAGGCTACGAGCAGTACTTC
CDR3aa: CASSYLGAGGYEQYF